This T cell receptor beta chain was retrieved from a study of shared clonotypes between healthy human individuals. Across the study: Two women and a few men aged 18 to 49 made up the donors.

Donors, healthy HIV-negative adults, lacked recent acute infections or vaccinations. Naive CD4+ cells were CD45RA-selected; the remaining cells were memory. Template for every sorted-subset replicate PCR totaled about 0.2 ug DNA, 25,000 to 35,000 T cell genomes. Profiled with immunoSEQ multiplex PCR; TCRdb holds only in-frame clones, not every one. Here the sample spans about 1 million clones, approximately 76% being singletons. Germline lookup yields CDR1 MNHNS and CDR2 SASEGT. The CDR3 sequence is 14 residues long. In regard to this clone: The germline gene is not matched at one end of the junction; a read error may be the cause.

The sequence was obtained from a young man in good health. The sequenced material came from memory CD4+ T cells sorted from blood. The subset: CD45RA-negative fraction. The chain employs TRBV6-1 and TRBJ1-6; 7 bases align to TRBD1. In DNA, the CDR3 is TGTGCCAGCAATGAATACAGGGGTGGTTCACCCCTCCACTTT. It yields the protein CASNEYRGGSPLHF.